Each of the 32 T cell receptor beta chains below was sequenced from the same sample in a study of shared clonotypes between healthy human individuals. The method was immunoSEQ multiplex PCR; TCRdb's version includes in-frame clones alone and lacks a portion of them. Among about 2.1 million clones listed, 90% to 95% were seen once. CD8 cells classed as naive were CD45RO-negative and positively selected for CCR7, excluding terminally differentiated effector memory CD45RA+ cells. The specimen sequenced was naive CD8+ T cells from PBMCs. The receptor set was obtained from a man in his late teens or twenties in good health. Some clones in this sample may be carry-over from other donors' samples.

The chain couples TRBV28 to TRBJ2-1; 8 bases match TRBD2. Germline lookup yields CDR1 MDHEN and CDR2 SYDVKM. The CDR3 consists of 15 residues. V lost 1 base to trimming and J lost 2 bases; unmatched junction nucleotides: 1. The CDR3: CASSLLREAYNEQFF. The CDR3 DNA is TGTGCCAGCAGTTTATTGCGGGAGGCCTACAATGAGCAGTTCTTC.

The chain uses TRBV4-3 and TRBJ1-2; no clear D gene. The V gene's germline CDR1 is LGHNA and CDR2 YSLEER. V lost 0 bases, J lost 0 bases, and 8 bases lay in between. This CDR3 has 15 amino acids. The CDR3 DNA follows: TGCGCCAGCAGCCAAGATTTCACAGCTAACTATGGCTACACCTTC. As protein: CASSQDFTANYGYTF.

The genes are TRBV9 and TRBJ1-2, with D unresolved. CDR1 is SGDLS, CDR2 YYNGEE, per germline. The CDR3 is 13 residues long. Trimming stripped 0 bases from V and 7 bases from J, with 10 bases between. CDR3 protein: CASSVADDPGYTF. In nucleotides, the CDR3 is TGTGCCAGCAGCGTAGCTGATGATCCTGGCTACACCTTC.

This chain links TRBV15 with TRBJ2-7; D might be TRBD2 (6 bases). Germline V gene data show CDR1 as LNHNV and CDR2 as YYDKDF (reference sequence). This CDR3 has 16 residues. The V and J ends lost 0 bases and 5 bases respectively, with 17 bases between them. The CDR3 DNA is TGTGCCACCAGCAGAGACCATGGAGGGGACCTACACGAGCAGTACTTC. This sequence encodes CATSRDHGGDLHEQYF.

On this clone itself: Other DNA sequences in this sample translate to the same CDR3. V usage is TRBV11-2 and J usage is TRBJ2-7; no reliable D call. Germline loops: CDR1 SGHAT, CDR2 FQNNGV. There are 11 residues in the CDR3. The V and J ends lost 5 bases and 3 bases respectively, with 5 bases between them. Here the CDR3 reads CASSPDYEQYF. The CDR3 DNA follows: TGTGCCAGCAGCCCTGACTACGAGCAGTACTTC.

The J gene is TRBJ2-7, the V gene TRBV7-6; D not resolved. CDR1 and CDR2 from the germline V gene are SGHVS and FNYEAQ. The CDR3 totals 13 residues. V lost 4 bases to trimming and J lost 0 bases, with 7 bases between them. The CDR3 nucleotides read TGTGCCAGCAGCTCAACCAGCTCCTACGAGCAGTACTTC. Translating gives CASSSTSSYEQYF.

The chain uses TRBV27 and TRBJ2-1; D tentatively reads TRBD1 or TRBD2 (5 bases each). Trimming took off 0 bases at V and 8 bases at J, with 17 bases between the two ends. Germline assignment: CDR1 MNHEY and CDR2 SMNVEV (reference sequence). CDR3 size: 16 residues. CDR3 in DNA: TGTGCCAGCAGTTTATCCCCCGGGACGGGCTTCGATGAGCAGTTCTTC. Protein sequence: CASSLSPGTGFDEQFF.

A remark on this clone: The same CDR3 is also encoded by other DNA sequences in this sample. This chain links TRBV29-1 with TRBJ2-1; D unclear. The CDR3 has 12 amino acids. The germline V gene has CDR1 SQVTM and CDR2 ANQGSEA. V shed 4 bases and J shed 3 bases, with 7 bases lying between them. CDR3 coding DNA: TGCAGCGTTGTCTCCAGCTACAATGAGCAGTTCTTC. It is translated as CSVVSSYNEQFF.

The CDR3 DNA reads TGTGCCAGCAGTCTGGCAGGGGAAAACACTGAAGCTTTCTTT. It specifies CASSLAGENTEAFF. This rearrangement joins TRBV27 to TRBJ1-1; the D gene is possibly TRBD1 (6 bases). Per the germline V gene, CDR1 is MNHEY and CDR2 is SMNVEV (reference sequence). The CDR3 totals 14 residues. V gave up 5 bases and J gave up 2 bases, with 12 bases separating them.

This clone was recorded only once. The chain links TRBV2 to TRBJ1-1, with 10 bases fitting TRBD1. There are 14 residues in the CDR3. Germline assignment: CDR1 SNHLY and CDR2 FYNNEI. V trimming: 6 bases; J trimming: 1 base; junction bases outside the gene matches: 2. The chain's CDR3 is CASRDRGANTEAFF. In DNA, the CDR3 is TGTGCCAGCAGGGACAGGGGGGCGAACACTGAAGCTTTCTTT. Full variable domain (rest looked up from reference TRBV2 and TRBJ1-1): EPEVTQTPSHQVTQMGQEVILRCVPISNHLYFYWYRQILGQKVEFLVSFYNNEISEKSEIFDDQFSVERPDGSNFTLKIRSTKLEDSAMYFCASRDRGANTEAFFGQGTRLTVV.

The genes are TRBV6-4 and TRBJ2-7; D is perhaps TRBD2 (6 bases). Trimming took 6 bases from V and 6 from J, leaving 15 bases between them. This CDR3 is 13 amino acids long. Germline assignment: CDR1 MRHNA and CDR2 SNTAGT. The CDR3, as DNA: TGTGCCAGCAGCCCCGAGACTAGTAGCGAGCAGTACTTC. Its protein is CASSPETSSEQYF.

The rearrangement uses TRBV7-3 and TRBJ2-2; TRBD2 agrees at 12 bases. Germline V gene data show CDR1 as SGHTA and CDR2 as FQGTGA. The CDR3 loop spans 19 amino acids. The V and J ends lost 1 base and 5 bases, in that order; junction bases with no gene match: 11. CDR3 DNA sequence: TGTGCCAGCAGCTTAAGCTATCCTAGCGGGAGGGCCAGAACCGGGGAGCTGTTTTTT. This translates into CASSLSYPSGRARTGELFF. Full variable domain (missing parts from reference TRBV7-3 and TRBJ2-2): GAGVSQTPSNKVTEKGKYVELRCDPISGHTALYWYRQSLGQGPEFLIYFQGTGAADDSGLPNDRFFAVRPEGSVSTLKIQRTERGDSAVYLCASSLSYPSGRARTGELFFGEGSRLTVL.

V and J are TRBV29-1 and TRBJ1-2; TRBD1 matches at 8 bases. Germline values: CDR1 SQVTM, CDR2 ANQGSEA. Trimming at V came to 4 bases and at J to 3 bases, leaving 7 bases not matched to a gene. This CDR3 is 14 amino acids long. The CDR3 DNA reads TGCAGCGTTGTCCCCCCACAGGGGGACTATGGCTACACCTTC. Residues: CSVVPPQGDYGYTF.

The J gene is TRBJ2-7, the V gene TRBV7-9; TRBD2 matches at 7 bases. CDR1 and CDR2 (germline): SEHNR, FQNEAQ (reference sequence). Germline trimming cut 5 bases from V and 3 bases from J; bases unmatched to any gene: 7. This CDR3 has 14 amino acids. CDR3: CASSPSGIYYEQYF. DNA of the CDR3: TGTGCCAGCAGCCCTAGCGGAATCTACTACGAGCAGTACTTC.

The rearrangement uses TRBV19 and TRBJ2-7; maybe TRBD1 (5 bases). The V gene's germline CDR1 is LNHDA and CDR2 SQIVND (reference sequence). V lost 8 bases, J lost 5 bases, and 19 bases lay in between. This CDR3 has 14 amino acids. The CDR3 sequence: CASRARAGVNEQYF. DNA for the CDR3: TGTGCCAGTCGGGCCAGGGCAGGTGTCAACGAGCAGTACTTC.

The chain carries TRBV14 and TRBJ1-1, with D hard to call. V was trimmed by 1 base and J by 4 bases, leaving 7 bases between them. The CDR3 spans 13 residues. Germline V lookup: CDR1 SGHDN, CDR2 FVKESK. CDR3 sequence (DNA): TGTGCCAGCAGCCAAGTCCCCGGCACTGAAGCTTTCTTT. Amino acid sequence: CASSQVPGTEAFF.

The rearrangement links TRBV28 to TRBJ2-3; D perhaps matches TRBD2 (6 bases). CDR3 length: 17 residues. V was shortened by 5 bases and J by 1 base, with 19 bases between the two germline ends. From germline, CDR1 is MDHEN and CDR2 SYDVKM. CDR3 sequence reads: CASSHPGGTEGTDTQYF. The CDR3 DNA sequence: TGTGCCAGCAGTCACCCTGGGGGGACGGAGGGCACAGATACGCAGTATTTT. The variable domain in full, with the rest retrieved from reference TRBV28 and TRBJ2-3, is DVKVTQSSRYLVKRTGEKVFLECVQDMDHENMFWYRQDPGLGLRLIYFSYDVKMKEKGDIPEGYSVSREKKERFSLILESASTNQTSMYLCASSHPGGTEGTDTQYFGPGTRLTVL.

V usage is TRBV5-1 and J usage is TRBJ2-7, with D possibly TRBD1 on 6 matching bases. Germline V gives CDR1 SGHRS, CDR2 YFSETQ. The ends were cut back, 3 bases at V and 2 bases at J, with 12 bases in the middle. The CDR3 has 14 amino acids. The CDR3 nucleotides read TGCGCCAGCAGCTCCTGGGACACAGCCTACGAGCAGTACTTC. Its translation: CASSSWDTAYEQYF.

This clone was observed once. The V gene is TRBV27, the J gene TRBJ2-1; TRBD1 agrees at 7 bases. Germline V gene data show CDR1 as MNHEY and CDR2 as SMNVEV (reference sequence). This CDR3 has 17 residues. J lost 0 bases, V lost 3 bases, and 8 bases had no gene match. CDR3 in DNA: TGTGCCAGCAGTTTCTACACAGGGGTTAGCTCCTACAATGAGCAGTTCTTC. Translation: CASSFYTGVSSYNEQFF.

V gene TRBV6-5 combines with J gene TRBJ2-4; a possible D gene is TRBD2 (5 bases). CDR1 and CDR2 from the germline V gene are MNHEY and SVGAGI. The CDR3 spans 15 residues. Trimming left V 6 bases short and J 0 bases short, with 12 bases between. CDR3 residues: CASSPGSLAKNIQYF. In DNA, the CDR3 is TGTGCCAGCAGCCCGGGGTCGCTAGCCAAAAACATTCAGTACTTC.

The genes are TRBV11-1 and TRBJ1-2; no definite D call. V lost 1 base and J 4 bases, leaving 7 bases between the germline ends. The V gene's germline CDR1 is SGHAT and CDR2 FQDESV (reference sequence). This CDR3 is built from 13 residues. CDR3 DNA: TGTGCCAGCAGCTTAGACTATGCCTATGGCTACACCTTC. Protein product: CASSLDYAYGYTF.

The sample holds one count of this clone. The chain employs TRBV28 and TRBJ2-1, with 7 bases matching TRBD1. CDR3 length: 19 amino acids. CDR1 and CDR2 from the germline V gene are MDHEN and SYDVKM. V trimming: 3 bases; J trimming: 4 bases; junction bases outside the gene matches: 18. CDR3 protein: CASSFLAARQGEGYNEQFF. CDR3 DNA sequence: TGTGCCAGCAGTTTCCTCGCCGCCCGACAGGGAGAGGGGTACAATGAGCAGTTCTTC.

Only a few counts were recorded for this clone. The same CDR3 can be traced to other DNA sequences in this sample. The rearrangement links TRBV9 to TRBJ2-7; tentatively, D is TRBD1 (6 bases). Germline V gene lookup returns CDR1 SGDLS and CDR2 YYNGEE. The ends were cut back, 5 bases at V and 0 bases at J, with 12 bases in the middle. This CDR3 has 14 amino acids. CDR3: CASSGRDNSYEQYF. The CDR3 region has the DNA TGTGCCAGCAGTGGCAGGGACAACTCCTACGAGCAGTACTTC.

CDR3 DNA sequence: TGTGCCAGCAGCGAGTACCCGGCCGGCACGCCGTTGTACGAGCAGTACTTC. As protein: CASSEYPAGTPLYEQYF. The genes are TRBV9 and TRBJ2-7; D remains ambiguous. The CDR3 consists of 17 residues. The V gene lost 3 bases and the J gene lost 4 bases, with 23 bases spanning the gap. Germline V gene lookup returns CDR1 SGDLS and CDR2 YYNGEE.

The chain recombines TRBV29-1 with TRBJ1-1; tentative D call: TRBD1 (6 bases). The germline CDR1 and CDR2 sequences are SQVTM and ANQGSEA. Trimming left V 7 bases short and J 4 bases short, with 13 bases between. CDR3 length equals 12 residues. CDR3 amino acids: CSAQGGGTEAFF. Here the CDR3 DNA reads TGCAGCGCCCAGGGAGGGGGCACTGAAGCTTTCTTT.

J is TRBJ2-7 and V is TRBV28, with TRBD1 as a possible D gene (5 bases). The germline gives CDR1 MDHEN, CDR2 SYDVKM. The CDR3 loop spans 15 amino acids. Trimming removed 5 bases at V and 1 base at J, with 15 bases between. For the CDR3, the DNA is TGTGCCAGCAGTCCAGTGATAGGGGATTCCTACGAGCAGTACTTC. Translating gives CASSPVIGDSYEQYF.

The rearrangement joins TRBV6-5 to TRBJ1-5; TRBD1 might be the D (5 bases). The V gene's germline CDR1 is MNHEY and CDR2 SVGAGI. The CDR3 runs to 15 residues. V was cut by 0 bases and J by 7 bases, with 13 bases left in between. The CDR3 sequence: CASSYSAGAAQPQHF. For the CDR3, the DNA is TGTGCCAGCAGTTACTCTGCCGGGGCAGCCCAGCCCCAGCATTTT.

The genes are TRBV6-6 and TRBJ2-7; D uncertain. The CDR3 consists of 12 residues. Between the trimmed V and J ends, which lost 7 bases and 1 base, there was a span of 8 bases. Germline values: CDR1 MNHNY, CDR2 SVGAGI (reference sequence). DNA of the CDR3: TGTGCCAGCATTGGCATTTCCTACGAGCAGTACTTC. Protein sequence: CASIGISYEQYF.

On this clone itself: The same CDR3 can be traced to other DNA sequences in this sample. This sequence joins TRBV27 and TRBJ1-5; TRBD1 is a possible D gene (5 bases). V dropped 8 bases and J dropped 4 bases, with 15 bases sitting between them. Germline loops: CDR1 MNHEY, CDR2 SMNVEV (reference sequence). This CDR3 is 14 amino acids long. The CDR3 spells CASRPDSLNQPQHF. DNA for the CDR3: TGTGCCAGCCGGCCCGACAGCTTAAATCAGCCCCAGCATTTT.

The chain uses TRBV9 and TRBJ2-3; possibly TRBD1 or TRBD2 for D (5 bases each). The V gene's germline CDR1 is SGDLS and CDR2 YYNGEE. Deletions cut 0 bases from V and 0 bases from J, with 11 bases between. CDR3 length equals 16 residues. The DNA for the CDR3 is TGTGCCAGCAGCGTAGTTGGGGACGGAAGCACAGATACGCAGTATTTT. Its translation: CASSVVGDGSTDTQYF.

CDR3: CASSLGLAERVSTDTQYF. CDR3 DNA sequence: TGTGCCAGCAGCTTGGGGCTAGCGGAGAGGGTTAGCACAGATACGCAGTATTTT. This chain uses TRBV5-4 with TRBJ2-3, with 7 bases lining up with TRBD2. This CDR3 is built from 18 residues. V was pared by 0 bases and J by 0 bases, with 10 bases of the junction left unmatched. Germline assignment: CDR1 SGHNT and CDR2 YYREEE (reference sequence).

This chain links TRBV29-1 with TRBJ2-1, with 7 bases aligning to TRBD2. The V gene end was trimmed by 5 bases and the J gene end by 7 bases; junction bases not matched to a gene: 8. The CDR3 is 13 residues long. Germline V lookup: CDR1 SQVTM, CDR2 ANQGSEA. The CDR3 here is CSVWGGRENEQFF. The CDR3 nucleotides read TGCAGCGTTTGGGGAGGGCGGGAGAATGAGCAGTTCTTC.